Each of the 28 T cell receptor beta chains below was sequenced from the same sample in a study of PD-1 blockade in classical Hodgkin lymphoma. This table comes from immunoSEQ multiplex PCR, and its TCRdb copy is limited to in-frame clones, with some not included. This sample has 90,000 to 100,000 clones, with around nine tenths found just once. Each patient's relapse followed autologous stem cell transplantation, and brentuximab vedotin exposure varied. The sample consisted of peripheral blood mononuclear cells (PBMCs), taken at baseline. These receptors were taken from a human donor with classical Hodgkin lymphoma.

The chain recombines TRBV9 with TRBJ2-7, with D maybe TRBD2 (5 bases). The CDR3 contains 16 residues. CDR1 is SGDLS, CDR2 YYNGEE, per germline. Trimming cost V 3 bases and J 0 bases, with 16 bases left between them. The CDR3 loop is CASSARAGSLSYEQYF. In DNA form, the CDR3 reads TGTGCCAGCAGCGCGCGGGCCGGGTCTCTCTCCTACGAGCAGTACTTC.

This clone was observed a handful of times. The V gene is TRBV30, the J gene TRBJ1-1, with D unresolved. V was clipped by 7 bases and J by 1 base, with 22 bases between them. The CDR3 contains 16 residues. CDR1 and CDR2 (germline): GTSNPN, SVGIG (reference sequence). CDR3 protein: CALDGNDIVRNTEAFF. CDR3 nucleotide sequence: TGTGCCTTGGACGGCAATGATATAGTACGGAACACTGAAGCTTTCTTT. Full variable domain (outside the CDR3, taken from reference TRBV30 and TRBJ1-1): SQTIHQWPATLVQPVGSPLSLECTVEGTSNPNLYWYRQAAGRGLQLLFYSVGIGQISSEVPQNLSASRPQDRQFILSSKKLLLSDSGFYLCALDGNDIVRNTEAFFGQGTRLTVV.

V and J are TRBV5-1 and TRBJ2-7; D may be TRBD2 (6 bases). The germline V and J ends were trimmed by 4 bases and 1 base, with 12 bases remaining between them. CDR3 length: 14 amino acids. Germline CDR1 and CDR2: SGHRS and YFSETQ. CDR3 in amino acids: CASSQGLSSYEQYF. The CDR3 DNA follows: TGCGCCAGCAGCCAGGGACTTAGTTCCTACGAGCAGTACTTC.

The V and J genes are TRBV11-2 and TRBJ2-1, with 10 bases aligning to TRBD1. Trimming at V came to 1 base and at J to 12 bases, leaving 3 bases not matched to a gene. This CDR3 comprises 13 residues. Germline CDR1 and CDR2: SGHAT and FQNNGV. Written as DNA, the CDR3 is TGTGCCAGCAGCTTAGCCCGGGACAGGGGGCAGTTCTTC. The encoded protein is CASSLARDRGQFF.

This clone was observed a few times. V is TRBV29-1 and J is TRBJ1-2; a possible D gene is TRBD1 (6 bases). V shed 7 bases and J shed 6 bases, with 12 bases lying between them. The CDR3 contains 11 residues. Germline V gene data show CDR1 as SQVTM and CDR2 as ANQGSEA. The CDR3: CSDRAGNGYTF. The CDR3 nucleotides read TGCAGCGACAGGGCTGGAAATGGCTACACCTTC.

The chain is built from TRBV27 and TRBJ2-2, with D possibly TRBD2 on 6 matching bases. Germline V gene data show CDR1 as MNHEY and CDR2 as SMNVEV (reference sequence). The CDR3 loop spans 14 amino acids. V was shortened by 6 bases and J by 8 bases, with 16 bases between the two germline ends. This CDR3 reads CASRPRRGSGELFF. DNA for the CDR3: TGTGCCAGCAGGCCAAGACGGGGGAGTGGGGAGCTGTTTTTT.

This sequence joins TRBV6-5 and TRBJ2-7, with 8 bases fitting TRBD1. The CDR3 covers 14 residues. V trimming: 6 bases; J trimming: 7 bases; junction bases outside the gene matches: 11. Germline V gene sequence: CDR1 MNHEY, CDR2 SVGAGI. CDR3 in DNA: TGTGCCAGCAGGGACGCCCAGGGGGCGCGAGAGCAGTACTTC. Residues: CASRDAQGAREQYF.

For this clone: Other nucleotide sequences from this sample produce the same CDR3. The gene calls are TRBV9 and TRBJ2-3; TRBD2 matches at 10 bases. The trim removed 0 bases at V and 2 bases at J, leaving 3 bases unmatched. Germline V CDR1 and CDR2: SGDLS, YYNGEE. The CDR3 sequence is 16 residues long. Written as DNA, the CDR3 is TGTGCCAGCAGCGTAGGTCTAGCGGGAGCCACAGATACGCAGTATTTT. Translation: CASSVGLAGATDTQYF.

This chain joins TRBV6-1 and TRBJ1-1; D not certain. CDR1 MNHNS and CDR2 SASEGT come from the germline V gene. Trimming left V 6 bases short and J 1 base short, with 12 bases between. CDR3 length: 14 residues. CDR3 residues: CASRPGGSNTEAFF. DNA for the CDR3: TGTGCCAGCAGGCCCGGAGGCTCGAACACTGAAGCTTTCTTT.

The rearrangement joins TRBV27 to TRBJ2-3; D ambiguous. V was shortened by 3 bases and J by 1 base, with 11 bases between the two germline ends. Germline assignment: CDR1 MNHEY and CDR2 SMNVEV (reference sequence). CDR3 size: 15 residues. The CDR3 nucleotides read TGTGCCAGCAGTTTTCCCTCCAGCGGCACAGATACGCAGTATTTT. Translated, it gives CASSFPSSGTDTQYF.

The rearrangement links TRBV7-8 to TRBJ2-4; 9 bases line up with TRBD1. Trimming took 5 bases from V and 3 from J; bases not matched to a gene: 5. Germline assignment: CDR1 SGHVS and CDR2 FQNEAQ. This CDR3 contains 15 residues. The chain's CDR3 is CASSQTTGGKNIQYF. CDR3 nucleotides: TGTGCCAGCAGCCAGACGACAGGGGGCAAAAACATTCAGTACTTC.

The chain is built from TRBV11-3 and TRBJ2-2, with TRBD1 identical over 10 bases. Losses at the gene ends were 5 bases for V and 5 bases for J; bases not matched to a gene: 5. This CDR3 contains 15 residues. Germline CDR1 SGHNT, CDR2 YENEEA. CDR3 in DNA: TGTGCCAGCAGCCGGGACAGGGGAACGACCGGGGAGCTGTTTTTT. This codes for CASSRDRGTTGELFF.

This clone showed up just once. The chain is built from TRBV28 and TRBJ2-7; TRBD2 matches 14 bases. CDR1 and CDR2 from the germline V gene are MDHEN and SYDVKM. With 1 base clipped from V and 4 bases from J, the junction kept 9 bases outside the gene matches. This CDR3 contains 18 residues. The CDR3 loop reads CASSLFPETSGRGYEQYF. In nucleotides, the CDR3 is TGTGCCAGCAGTTTATTCCCCGAGACTAGCGGGAGGGGGTACGAGCAGTACTTC.

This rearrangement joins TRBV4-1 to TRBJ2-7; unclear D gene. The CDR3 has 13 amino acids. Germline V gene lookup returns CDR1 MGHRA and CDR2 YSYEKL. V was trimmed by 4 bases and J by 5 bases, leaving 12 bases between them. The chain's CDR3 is CASSLTDQHEQYF. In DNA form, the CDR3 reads TGCGCCAGCAGCCTCACGGACCAACACGAGCAGTACTTC.

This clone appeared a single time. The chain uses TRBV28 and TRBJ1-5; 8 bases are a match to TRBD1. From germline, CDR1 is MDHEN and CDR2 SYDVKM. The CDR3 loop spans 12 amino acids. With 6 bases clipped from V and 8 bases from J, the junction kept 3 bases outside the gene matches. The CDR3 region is CASRQQGEPQHF. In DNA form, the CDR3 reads TGTGCCAGCAGACAACAGGGGGAGCCCCAGCATTTT. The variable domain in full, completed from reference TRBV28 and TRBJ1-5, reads DVKVTQSSRYLVKRTGEKVFLECVQDMDHENMFWYRQDPGLGLRLIYFSYDVKMKEKGDIPEGYSVSREKKERFSLILESASTNQTSMYLCASRQQGEPQHFGDGTRLSIL.

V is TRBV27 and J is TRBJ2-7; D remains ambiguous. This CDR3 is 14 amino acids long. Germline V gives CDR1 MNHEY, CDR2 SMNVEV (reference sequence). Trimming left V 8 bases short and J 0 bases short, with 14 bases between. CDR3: CASQGFQNSYEQYF. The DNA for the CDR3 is TGTGCCAGCCAAGGGTTTCAGAACTCCTACGAGCAGTACTTC.

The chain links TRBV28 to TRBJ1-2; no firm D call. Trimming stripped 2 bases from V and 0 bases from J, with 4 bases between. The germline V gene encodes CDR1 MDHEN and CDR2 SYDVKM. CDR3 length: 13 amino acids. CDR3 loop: CASSLQSNYGYTF. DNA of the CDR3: TGTGCCAGCAGTTTACAGTCTAACTATGGCTACACCTTC.

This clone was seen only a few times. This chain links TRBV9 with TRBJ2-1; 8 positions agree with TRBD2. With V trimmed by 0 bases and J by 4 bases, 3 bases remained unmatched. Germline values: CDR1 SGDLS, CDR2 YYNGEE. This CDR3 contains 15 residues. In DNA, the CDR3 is TGTGCCAGCAGCGTAGAAAGCGGGAGTTACAATGAGCAGTTCTTC. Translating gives CASSVESGSYNEQFF.

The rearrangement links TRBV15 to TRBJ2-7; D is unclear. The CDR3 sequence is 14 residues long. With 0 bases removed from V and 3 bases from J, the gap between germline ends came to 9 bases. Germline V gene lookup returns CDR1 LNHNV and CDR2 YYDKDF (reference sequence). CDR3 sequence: CATSREGMDYEQYF. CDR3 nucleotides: TGTGCCACCAGCAGAGAAGGTATGGACTACGAGCAGTACTTC. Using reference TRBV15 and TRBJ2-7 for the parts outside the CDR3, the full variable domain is DAMVIQNPRYQVTQFGKPVTLSCSQTLNHNVMYWYQQKSSQAPKLLFHYYDKDFNNEADTPDNFQSRRPNTSFCFLDIRSPGLGDTAMYLCATSREGMDYEQYFGPGTRLTVT.

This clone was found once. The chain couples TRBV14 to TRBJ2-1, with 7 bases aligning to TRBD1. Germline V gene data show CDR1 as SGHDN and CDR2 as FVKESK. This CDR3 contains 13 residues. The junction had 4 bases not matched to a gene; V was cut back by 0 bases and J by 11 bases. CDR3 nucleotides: TGTGCCAGCAGCCAAGATCCCAGGGGGAAGCAGTTCTTC. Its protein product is CASSQDPRGKQFF.

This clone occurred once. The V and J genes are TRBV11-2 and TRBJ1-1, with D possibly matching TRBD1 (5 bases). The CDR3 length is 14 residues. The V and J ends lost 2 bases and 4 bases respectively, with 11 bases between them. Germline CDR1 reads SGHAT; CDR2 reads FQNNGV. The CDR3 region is CASSLLGGATEAFF. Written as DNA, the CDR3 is TGTGCCAGCAGCTTACTGGGGGGAGCCACTGAAGCTTTCTTT. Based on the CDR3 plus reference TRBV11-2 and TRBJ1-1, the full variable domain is EAGVAQSPRYKIIEKRQSVAFWCNPISGHATLYWYQQILGQGPKLLIQFQNNGVVDDSQLPKDRFSAERLKGVDSTLKIQPAKLEDSAVYLCASSLLGGATEAFFGQGTRLTVV.

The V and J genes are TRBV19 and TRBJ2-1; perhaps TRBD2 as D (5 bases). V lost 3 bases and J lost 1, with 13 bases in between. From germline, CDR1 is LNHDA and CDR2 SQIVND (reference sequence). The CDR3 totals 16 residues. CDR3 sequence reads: CASSMLRAPSYNEQFF. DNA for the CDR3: TGTGCCAGTAGTATGCTGCGGGCACCATCCTACAATGAGCAGTTCTTC.

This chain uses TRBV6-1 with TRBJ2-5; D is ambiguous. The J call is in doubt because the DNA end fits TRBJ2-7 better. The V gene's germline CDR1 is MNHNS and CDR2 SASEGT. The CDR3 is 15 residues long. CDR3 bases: TGTGCCAGCAGTGAAGGGTCCGTAGGATCCTACGAGCAGTACTTC. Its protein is CASSEGSVGSYEQYF.

The CDR3 is CASSLGLHPDTEAFF. The CDR3 nucleotides read TGCGCCAGCAGCTTAGGGTTGCACCCAGACACTGAAGCTTTCTTT. The rearrangement links TRBV5-1 to TRBJ1-1; D unresolved. Trimming left V 2 bases short and J 3 bases short, with 14 bases between. The CDR3 runs to 15 residues. Germline V gene lookup returns CDR1 SGHRS and CDR2 YFSETQ.

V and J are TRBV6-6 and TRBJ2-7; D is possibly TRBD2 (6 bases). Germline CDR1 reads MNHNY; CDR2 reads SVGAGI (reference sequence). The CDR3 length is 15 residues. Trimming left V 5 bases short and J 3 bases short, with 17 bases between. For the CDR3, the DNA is TGTGCCAGCAGTCTGCTGCCGGGAGATCACTACGAGCAGTACTTC. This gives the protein CASSLLPGDHYEQYF.

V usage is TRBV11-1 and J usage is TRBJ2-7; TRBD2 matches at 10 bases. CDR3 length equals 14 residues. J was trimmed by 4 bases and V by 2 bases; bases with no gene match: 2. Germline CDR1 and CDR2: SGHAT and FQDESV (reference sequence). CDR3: CASSLHSGGYEQYF. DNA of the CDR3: TGTGCCAGCAGCTTACATAGCGGGGGGTACGAGCAGTACTTC.

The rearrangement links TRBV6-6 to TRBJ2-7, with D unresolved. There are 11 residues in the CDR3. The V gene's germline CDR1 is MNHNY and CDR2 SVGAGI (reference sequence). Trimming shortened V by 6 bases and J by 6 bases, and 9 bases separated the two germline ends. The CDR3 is CASSPKAEQYF. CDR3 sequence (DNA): TGTGCCAGCAGCCCGAAGGCCGAGCAGTACTTC.

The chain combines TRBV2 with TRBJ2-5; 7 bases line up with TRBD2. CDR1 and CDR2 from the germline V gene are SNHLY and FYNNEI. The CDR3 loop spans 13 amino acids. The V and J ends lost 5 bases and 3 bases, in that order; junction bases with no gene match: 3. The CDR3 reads CASSWEGKETQYF. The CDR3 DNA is TGTGCCAGCAGTTGGGAGGGAAAAGAGACCCAGTACTTC. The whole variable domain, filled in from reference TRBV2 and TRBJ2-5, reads EPEVTQTPSHQVTQMGQEVILRCVPISNHLYFYWYRQILGQKVEFLVSFYNNEISEKSEIFDDQFSVERPDGSNFTLKIRSTKLEDSAMYFCASSWEGKETQYFGPGTRLLVL.